This T cell receptor (beta chain) originates from a study of blood T cell repertoires in COVID-19. For the study at large: From the United States, Italy and Spain came samples of acute and convalescent COVID-19.

Enrolled through a virtual design, the participants were between roughly 18 and 89 years of age and came from some 26 US areas. Allocation to cohorts depended on clinical history reported by the participants. Cohort 3 recovery required two negative PCRs, clearance, or symptom resolution. Looked up from germline, CDR1 is SGHTS and CDR2 is YDEGEE. The CDR3 consists of 17 residues. V shed 4 bases and J shed 3 bases, with 20 bases lying between them. This clone appeared once. Measured with immunoSEQ multiplex PCR; TCRdb has only the in-frame clones, and not every one. The sample comprises around 190,000 clones, roughly 84% of which are singletons, and 3% to 3.5% rests with the top ten.

The sequenced material came from PBMCs or T cells enriched from blood (not recorded which). This chain links TRBV5-8 with TRBJ1-5; no clear D. The sequence was collected from a woman aged 25 to 39 who had recovered from COVID-19. The CDR3 loop reads CASSPRFFQAYNQPQHF. Here the CDR3 DNA reads TGTGCCAGCAGCCCCCGGTTTTTCCAGGCCTACAATCAGCCCCAGCATTTT.